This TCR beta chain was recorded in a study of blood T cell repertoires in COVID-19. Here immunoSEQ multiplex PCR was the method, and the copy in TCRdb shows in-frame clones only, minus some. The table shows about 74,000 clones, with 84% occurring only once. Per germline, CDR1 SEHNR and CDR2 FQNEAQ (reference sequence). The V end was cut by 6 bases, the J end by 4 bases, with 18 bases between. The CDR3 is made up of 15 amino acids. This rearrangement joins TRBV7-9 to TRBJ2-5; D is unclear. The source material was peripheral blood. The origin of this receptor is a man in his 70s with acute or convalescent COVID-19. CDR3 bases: TGTGCCAGCAGGCCCCCCCCGAGGTTGGGAGAGACCCAGTACTTC. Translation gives CASRPPPRLGETQYF.